A single T cell receptor beta chain is shown here with its context. Its antigen is undetermined. This sample stems from a study of identical twins. Study conclusions and caveats: Among out-of-frame alpha sequences shared by twins, low generation probability occurred in excess.

This CDR3 is 16 amino acids long. Germline trimming cut 2 bases from V and 1 base from J; bases unmatched to any gene: 3. The germline CDR1 and CDR2 sequences are MNHEY and SVGAGI. Using its own MiXCR run on the 5' RACE reads, TCRdb lists one record per CDR3 protein. Of some 1,600,000 distinct CDR3 sequences listed, around 33% are singletons. The source material was cord blood. This clonotype originated in a newborn girl in good health. The chain recombines TRBV6-5 with TRBJ2-3; 10 nucleotides match TRBD2. The chain's CDR3 is CASSYPTSGGTDTQYF. As DNA, the CDR3 is TGTGCCAGCAGTTACCCTACTAGCGGGGGCACAGATACGCAGTATTTT.